The 28 T cell receptor beta chains below all came from one sample that was sequenced in a study of cytomegalovirus exposure and HLA in healthy donors. Vbeta (60) and Jbeta (13) primers were used in the PCR. Produced via immunoSEQ multiplex PCR; TCRdb's table is partial and in-frame only. This sample has around 110,000 clones, with about 76% found just once. The sequencing input was PBMCs. These receptors originate from a woman aged 25 to 45 in good health and CMV-seronegative.

CDR3 nucleotide sequence: TGCGCCAGCAGCCTGGGACTGGGAGCCGATACGCAGTATTTT. It is translated as CASSLGLGADTQYF. The chain is built from TRBV5-1 and TRBJ2-3; maybe TRBD2 (6 bases). Germline loops: CDR1 SGHRS, CDR2 YFSETQ. The CDR3 sequence is 14 residues long. The ends were cut back, 4 bases at V and 6 bases at J, with 15 bases in the middle. The full variable domain, its missing parts supplied by reference TRBV5-1 and TRBJ2-3, is KAGVTQTPRYLIKTRGQQVTLSCSPISGHRSVSWYQQTPGQGLQFLFEYFSETQRNKGNFPGRFSGRQFSNSRSEMNVSTLELGDSALYLCASSLGLGADTQYFGPGTRLTVL.

V gene TRBV28 combines with J gene TRBJ2-7; 7 bases are shared with TRBD1. Germline V gives CDR1 MDHEN, CDR2 SYDVKM. V was pared by 2 bases and J by 4 bases, with 11 bases of the junction left unmatched. The CDR3 runs to 16 residues. The CDR3 protein is CASSLVVGDSLYEQYF. The CDR3 DNA follows: TGTGCCAGCAGTTTAGTGGTGGGGGACAGTCTGTACGAGCAGTACTTC.

The chain uses TRBV27 and TRBJ1-5; D is uncertain. CDR1 is MNHEY, CDR2 SMNVEV, per germline (reference sequence). V was shortened by 2 bases and J by 0 bases, with 11 bases between the two germline ends. CDR3 size: 16 residues. CDR3 amino acids: CASSLGGRYSNQPQHF. The CDR3 coding sequence is TGTGCCAGCAGTTTAGGAGGGAGGTATAGCAATCAGCCCCAGCATTTT.

The genes are TRBV27 and TRBJ2-3, with TRBD1 as a possible D gene (6 bases). This CDR3 contains 17 residues. Deletions cut 3 bases from V and 4 bases from J, with 20 bases between. Germline loops: CDR1 MNHEY, CDR2 SMNVEV (reference sequence). This chain's CDR3 is CASSFLGGSRGSDTQYF. CDR3 sequence (DNA): TGTGCCAGCAGTTTCCTTGGTGGCTCCAGGGGATCAGATACGCAGTATTTT.

CDR3 nucleotides: TGTGCCAGCAGTGGAGGGTTCTCCTACGAGCAGTACTTC. Its protein is CASSGGFSYEQYF. The chain links TRBV2 to TRBJ2-7; D is perhaps TRBD2 (5 bases). CDR3 length: 13 amino acids. Trimming shortened V by 4 bases and J by 0 bases, and 7 bases separated the two germline ends. In germline, CDR1 is SNHLY, CDR2 FYNNEI.

This rearrangement joins TRBV6-6 to TRBJ1-4; no definite D call. From germline, CDR1 is MNHNY and CDR2 SVGAGI (reference sequence). The CDR3 contains 13 residues. The V end was cut by 6 bases, the J end by 4 bases, with 9 bases between. The CDR3 here is CASREAINEKLFF. The CDR3 DNA reads as TGTGCCAGCAGGGAGGCGATTAATGAAAAACTGTTTTTT.

The V and J genes are TRBV27 and TRBJ1-1; weak D call: TRBD1 (5 bases). Germline V gene data show CDR1 as MNHEY and CDR2 as SMNVEV (reference sequence). The V end was cut by 6 bases, the J end by 7 bases, with 12 bases between. CDR3 size: 12 residues. The CDR3 here is CASRRGLGEAFF. Written as DNA, the CDR3 is TGTGCCAGCAGAAGGGGATTGGGTGAAGCTTTCTTT.

The V and J genes are TRBV5-1 and TRBJ2-2; D is unresolved. With 1 base removed from V and 0 bases from J, the gap between germline ends came to 7 bases. The germline gives CDR1 SGHRS, CDR2 YFSETQ. This CDR3 has 15 amino acids. CDR3 DNA sequence: TGCGCCAGCAGCTTGTTGGCCACGAACACCGGGGAGCTGTTTTTT. Translating it yields CASSLLATNTGELFF.

The rearrangement links TRBV28 to TRBJ1-2; D is ambiguous. Germline CDR1 MDHEN, CDR2 SYDVKM. V was cut by 7 bases and J by 1 base, with 13 bases left in between. This CDR3 has 14 residues. CDR3 sequence (DNA): TGTGCCAGCATCAACCAGAACAGTAACTATGGCTACACCTTC. Its protein product is CASINQNSNYGYTF.

The rearrangement joins TRBV5-1 to TRBJ2-3, with 11 bases matching TRBD2. Unmatched junction bases numbered 5, after V lost 1 base and J lost 1 base. Looked up from germline, CDR1 is SGHRS and CDR2 is YFSETQ. This CDR3 is 17 amino acids long. For the CDR3, the DNA is TGCGCCAGCAGCTTGAGAGGTAGCGGGAGGGGCACAGATACGCAGTATTTT. Amino acid sequence: CASSLRGSGRGTDTQYF.

Only one count was recorded for this clone. CDR3 region: CASSRSPGTDTGELFF. The CDR3 nucleotides read TGTGCCAGCAGTAGATCCCCAGGGACAGACACCGGGGAGCTGTTTTTT. The rearrangement joins TRBV5-4 to TRBJ2-2; 7 nucleotides line up with TRBD1. This CDR3 is 16 amino acids long. CDR1 and CDR2 (germline): SGHNT, YYREEE (reference sequence). Trimming took 5 bases from V and 3 from J; bases not matched to a gene: 10. The whole variable domain, filled in from reference TRBV5-4 and TRBJ2-2, reads ETGVTQSPTHLIKTRGQQVTLRCSSQSGHNTVSWYQQALGQGPQFIFQYYREEENGRGNFPPRFSGLQFPNYSSELNVNALELDDSALYLCASSRSPGTDTGELFFGEGSRLTVL.

This clone was seen once. The J gene is TRBJ2-5, the V gene TRBV19; D remains ambiguous. CDR3 length: 11 amino acids. Trimming removed 6 bases from V and 2 bases from J, with 4 bases in between. Germline loops: CDR1 LNHDA, CDR2 SQIVND (reference sequence). Here the CDR3 DNA reads TGTGCCAGTAGCCTTCAAGAGACCCAGTACTTC. Encoded protein: CASSLQETQYF.

CDR3 in amino acids: CASSQKSGAYNEQFF. CDR3 nucleotides: TGCGCCAGCAGCCAGAAAAGCGGGGCCTACAATGAGCAGTTCTTC. This chain uses TRBV4-3 with TRBJ2-1; 7 bases are shared with TRBD2. The germline CDR1 and CDR2 sequences are LGHNA and YSLEER. The V segment lost 3 bases and the J segment 2 bases; nucleotides outside the gene matches: 4. The CDR3 extends over 15 amino acids.

This clone came up a few times. The gene calls are TRBV5-1 and TRBJ1-3; no reliable D call. The ends were cut back, 3 bases at V and 4 bases at J, with 11 bases in the middle. The CDR3 runs 14 residues. CDR1 and CDR2 (germline): SGHRS, YFSETQ. CDR3 residues: CASSSGSVGNTIYF. The CDR3 DNA follows: TGCGCCAGCAGCTCGGGGTCGGTCGGAAACACCATATATTTT.

This clone occurred a few times. J is TRBJ2-5 and V is TRBV18; 13 positions agree with TRBD2. V lost 2 bases to trimming and J lost 5 bases; unmatched junction nucleotides: 5. Per the germline V gene, CDR1 is KGHSH and CDR2 is LQKENI. This CDR3 is built from 16 residues. The CDR3 nucleotides read TGTGCCAGCTCACCAGCCCTACTAGCGGGAGGGGAGACCCAGTACTTC. It is translated as CASSPALLAGGETQYF.

The J gene is TRBJ2-5, the V gene TRBV4-1, with D tentatively TRBD1 (6 bases). Near its end, the DNA agrees better with TRBJ2-7, so the J call may be wrong. Germline V gives CDR1 MGHRA, CDR2 YSYEKL. The CDR3 spans 15 residues. This CDR3 reads CASSPGHTNSYEQYF. The CDR3, as DNA: TGCGCCAGCAGCCCGGGACATACCAACTCCTACGAGCAGTACTTC.

This chain connects TRBV19 to TRBJ2-1; 12 nucleotides match TRBD2. The CDR3 sequence is 17 residues long. V lost 7 bases and J lost 4; bases outside the gene matches: 11. Germline V gene lookup returns CDR1 LNHDA and CDR2 SQIVND (reference sequence). CDR3 DNA: TGTGCCAGTATTGGGACTAGCGGGCCCCCCCTATACAATGAGCAGTTCTTC. It specifies CASIGTSGPPLYNEQFF.

The rearrangement joins TRBV7-6 to TRBJ2-7, with a weak D call TRBD2 (5 bases). The length of the CDR3 is 14 residues. The germline gives CDR1 SGHVS, CDR2 FNYEAQ. V was clipped by 0 bases and J by 3 bases, with 9 bases between them. CDR3: CASSLAERSYEQYF. The DNA of the CDR3 is TGTGCCAGCAGCTTAGCTGAGCGGAGCTACGAGCAGTACTTC.

The chain is built from TRBV7-2 and TRBJ2-1; TRBD2 matches at 8 bases. Germline lookup yields CDR1 SGHTA and CDR2 FQGNSA. This CDR3 comprises 17 residues. Losses at the gene ends were 0 bases for V and 7 bases for J; bases not matched to a gene: 11. The CDR3 loop is CASSLASGTLWGNEQFF. CDR3 coding DNA: TGTGCCAGCAGCTTAGCTAGCGGGACGCTATGGGGAAATGAGCAGTTCTTC.

This chain uses TRBV7-9 with TRBJ2-2, with TRBD2 identical over 14 bases. Trimming cost V 8 bases and J 1 base; bases outside gene matches: 9. The CDR3 covers 18 residues. In germline, CDR1 is SEHNR, CDR2 FQNEAQ (reference sequence). The CDR3 DNA reads TGTGCCAGCCTAGGGGCGACTAGCGGGAGGGAGAACACCGGGGAGCTGTTTTTT. Translation gives CASLGATSGRENTGELFF.

V is TRBV2 and J is TRBJ2-7, with 11 bases fitting TRBD2. Germline CDR1 SNHLY, CDR2 FYNNEI. The CDR3 is 19 residues long. V gave up 7 bases and J gave up 0 bases; unmatched junction bases: 17. CDR3 sequence reads: CASKRPSGLADLPSYEQYF. CDR3 bases: TGTGCCAGCAAACGACCTTCGGGACTAGCGGACCTCCCCTCCTACGAGCAGTACTTC. Drawing the rest from reference TRBV2 and TRBJ2-7, the complete variable domain is EPEVTQTPSHQVTQMGQEVILRCVPISNHLYFYWYRQILGQKVEFLVSFYNNEISEKSEIFDDQFSVERPDGSNFTLKIRSTKLEDSAMYFCASKRPSGLADLPSYEQYFGPGTRLTVT.

The chain employs TRBV5-8 and TRBJ1-1; perhaps TRBD1 as D (5 bases). Germline-derived CDR1 and CDR2 are SGHTS and YDEGEE. The CDR3 consists of 14 residues. With 4 bases removed from V and 5 bases from J, the gap between germline ends came to 15 bases. The CDR3 DNA is TGTGCCAGCAGCGGAATGACAAGGGGAACTGAAGCTTTCTTT. Protein: CASSGMTRGTEAFF.

The rearrangement joins TRBV5-4 to TRBJ2-7, with 11 bases lining up with TRBD2. Trimming cost V 4 bases and J 3 bases; bases outside gene matches: 9. The V gene's germline CDR1 is SGHNT and CDR2 YYREEE (reference sequence). The length of the CDR3 is 16 residues. CDR3 nucleotide sequence: TGTGCCAGCAGCCGCGGACTAGCGGGTGAGAACTACGAGCAGTACTTC. Translation gives CASSRGLAGENYEQYF.

This chain links TRBV6-5 with TRBJ1-1; 10 bases align to TRBD1. CDR3 length: 15 amino acids. The V gene end was trimmed by 6 bases and the J gene end by 3 bases; junction bases not matched to a gene: 7. CDR1 is MNHEY and CDR2 is SVGAGI in the germline V gene. In DNA, the CDR3 is TGTGCCAGCAGCAGGGACGGGACAGGGGACACTGAAGCTTTCTTT. It yields the protein CASSRDGTGDTEAFF.

This sequence joins TRBV27 and TRBJ1-2; TRBD1 is a possible D gene (5 bases). Between the trimmed V and J ends, which lost 4 bases and 4 bases, there was a span of 16 bases. Germline loops: CDR1 MNHEY, CDR2 SMNVEV (reference sequence). The CDR3 length is 15 residues. This chain's CDR3 is CASSSSGRGIYGYTF. Written as DNA, the CDR3 is TGTGCCAGCAGTTCGTCCGGGAGGGGAATCTATGGCTACACCTTC.

There are a few counts of this clone. The genes are TRBV7-9 and TRBJ2-3, with TRBD2 matching 11 bases. The CDR3 totals 19 residues. Per germline, CDR1 SEHNR and CDR2 FQNEAQ (reference sequence). Losses at the gene ends were 5 bases for V and 1 base for J; bases not matched to a gene: 14. DNA for the CDR3: TGTGCCAGCAGCGTCCTCGGGACTAGCGGCTATGGGGGCACAGATACGCAGTATTTT. The encoded protein is CASSVLGTSGYGGTDTQYF.

This clone was seen a few times. The chain links TRBV19 to TRBJ2-7; the D is unclear. The length of the CDR3 is 15 residues. Germline V CDR1 and CDR2: LNHDA, SQIVND (reference sequence). The V end lost 0 bases, the J end lost 2 bases, and 11 bases lay between the germline ends. The CDR3 DNA follows: TGTGCCAGTAGTATAGAACCCCACTCCCCCTACGAGCAGTACTTC. It is translated as CASSIEPHSPYEQYF.

V is TRBV6-5 and J is TRBJ2-1; TRBD1 aligns across 7 bases. The junction had 16 bases not matched to a gene; V was cut back by 3 bases and J by 11 bases. Per germline, CDR1 MNHEY and CDR2 SVGAGI. The CDR3 has 16 amino acids. DNA of the CDR3: TGTGCCAGCAGTTATTCGCGGGCAGGGGGAATAGCGCAGCAGTTCTTC. Protein product: CASSYSRAGGIAQQFF.